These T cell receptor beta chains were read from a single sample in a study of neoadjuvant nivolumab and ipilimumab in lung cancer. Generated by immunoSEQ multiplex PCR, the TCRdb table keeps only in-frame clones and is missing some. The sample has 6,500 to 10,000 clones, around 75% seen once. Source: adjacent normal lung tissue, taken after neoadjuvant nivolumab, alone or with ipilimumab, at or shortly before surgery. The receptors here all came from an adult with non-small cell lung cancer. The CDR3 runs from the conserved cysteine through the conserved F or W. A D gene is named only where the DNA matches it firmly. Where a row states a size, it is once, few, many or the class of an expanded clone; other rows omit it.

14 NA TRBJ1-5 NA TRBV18 TGTGCCAGCTCACCTGACACCCGCAATCAGCCCCAGCATTTT CASSPDTRNQPQHF
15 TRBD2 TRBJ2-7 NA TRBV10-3 TGTGCCATCAGTGAGCCCTCGGCGGGGGCCTACGAGCAGTACTTC CAISEPSAGAYEQYF
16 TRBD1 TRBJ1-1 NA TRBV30 TGTGCCTGGAGCCCGATAAAAGGAGGACAGGGGAGTGAAGCTTTCTTT CAWSPIKGGQGSEAFF
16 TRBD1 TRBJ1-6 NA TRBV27 TGTGCCAGCAGTTTCACCCAACAGGGGAAGCATTCACCCCTCCACTTT CASSFTQQGKHSPLHF
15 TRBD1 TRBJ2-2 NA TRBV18 TGTGCCAGCTCCCCGGGACAGGGGAACACCGGGGAGCTGTTTTTT CASSPGQGNTGELFF
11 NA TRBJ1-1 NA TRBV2 TGTGCGGGGATGGCGAACACTGAAGCTTTCTTT CAGMANTEAFF
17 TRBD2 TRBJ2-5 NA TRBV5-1 TGCGCCAGCAGCTCCTTGGGACTAGCGGGGGGGCTGGAGACCCAGTACTTC CASSSLGLAGGLETQYF
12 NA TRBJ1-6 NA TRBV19 TGTGCCAGTAGTGTGCAGTACTCACCCCTCCACTTT CASSVQYSPLHF
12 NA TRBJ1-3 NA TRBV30 TGTGCCTGGAGTGTACTCGGAACAGCCATATATTTT CAWSVLGTAIYF
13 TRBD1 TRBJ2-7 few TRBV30 TGTGCCTGGAGTTTATTAGGGGGCCACGAGCAGTACTTC CAWSLLGGHEQYF
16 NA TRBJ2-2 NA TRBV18 TGTGCCAGCTCACCCCCCACGGCGGCGAACACCGGGGAGCTGTTTTTT CASSPPTAANTGELFF
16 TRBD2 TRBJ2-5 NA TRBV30 TGTGCCTGGACCCCTGGGAGCGGGGGGGCCGGGGAGACCCAGTACTTC CAWTPGSGGAGETQYF
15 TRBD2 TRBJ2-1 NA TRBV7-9 TGTGCCAGCAGCAAAAGCGGGGGGCGCAACAATGAGCAGTTCTTC CASSKSGGRNNEQFF
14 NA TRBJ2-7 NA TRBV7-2 TGTGCCAGCAGCCTCACCCGGGGGAGGGGGGAGCAGTACTTC CASSLTRGRGEQYF
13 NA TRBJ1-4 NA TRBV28 TGTGCCAGCAGTCCTTCCGCCAGGACAAAACTGTTTTTT CASSPSARTKLFF
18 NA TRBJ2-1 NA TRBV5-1 TGCGCCAGCAGCTTGGGTGGCTTCGGAGCCGGAGGTTACAATGAGCAGTTCTTC CASSLGGFGAGGYNEQFF
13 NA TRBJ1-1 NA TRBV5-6 TGTGCCAGCAGCACTAATCCCTTGACTGAAGCTTTCTTT CASSTNPLTEAFF
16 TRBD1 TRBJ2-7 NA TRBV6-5 TGTGCCAGCAGTTTGGTCCCTACAGGGGGGTCCTACGAGCAGTACTTC CASSLVPTGGSYEQYF
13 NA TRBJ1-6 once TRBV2 TGTGCCAGCATCAGGGAGATGAATTCACCCCTCCACTTT CASIREMNSPLHF
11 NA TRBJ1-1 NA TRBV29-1 TGCAGCGTTGAATGGCGAGTTGAAGCTTTCTTT CSVEWRVEAFF
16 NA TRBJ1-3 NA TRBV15 TGTGCCACCAGCAGAGGAGACGGGTCCGCTGGAAACACCATATATTTT CATSRGDGSAGNTIYF
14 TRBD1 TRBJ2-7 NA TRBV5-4 TGTGCCAGCAGGTCCTGGGACAGGATGTACGAGCAGTACTTC CASRSWDRMYEQYF
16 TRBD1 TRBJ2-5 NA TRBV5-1 TGCGCCAGCAGCTTGGTTGGGACAGATCGGGAAGAGACCCAGTACTTC CASSLVGTDREETQYF
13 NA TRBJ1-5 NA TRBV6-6 TGTGCCAGCAGGGGGGGAAACAATCAGCCCCAGCATTTT CASRGGNNQPQHF